The clone carrying this T cell receptor (beta chain) was recorded many times. Its antigen is undetermined. The CDR3 has 19 amino acids. V lost 2 bases and J lost 7; bases outside the gene matches: 18. CDR1 is SGHTA and CDR2 is FQGNSA in the germline V gene. The data belong to a study of blood T cells in healthy people across ages. Study-level background: Template switching retrieved approximately one barcoded beta molecule for each two T cells.

Study-wide points: Higher diversity and more naive CD4+ cells were features of long-lived donors, compared to aged donors. It was held that the diversity estimates obtained from one million T cells were underestimates.

For the second PCR, which ran for about 7 to 11 cycles, a sample-barcoded 5' primer and a J-beta primer mix were used. Sequencing recovered at least 3 million CDR3-containing paired-end reads from each sample. MiXCR was run by TCRdb on the 5' RACE reads, yielding one entry per CDR3 protein. The sample lists hundreds of thousands of distinct CDR3 sequences, approximately 30% occurring once. This sequence joins TRBV7-2 and TRBJ2-1, with 9 bases aligning to TRBD2. The clonotype originates from a woman older than 75 in good health. The specimen sequenced was blood. For the CDR3, the DNA is TGTGCCAGCAGCTTACGACTGGGCGGGGGGGCCGGAGTCGGGAATGAGCAGTTCTTC. Translation: CASSLRLGGGAGVGNEQFF.